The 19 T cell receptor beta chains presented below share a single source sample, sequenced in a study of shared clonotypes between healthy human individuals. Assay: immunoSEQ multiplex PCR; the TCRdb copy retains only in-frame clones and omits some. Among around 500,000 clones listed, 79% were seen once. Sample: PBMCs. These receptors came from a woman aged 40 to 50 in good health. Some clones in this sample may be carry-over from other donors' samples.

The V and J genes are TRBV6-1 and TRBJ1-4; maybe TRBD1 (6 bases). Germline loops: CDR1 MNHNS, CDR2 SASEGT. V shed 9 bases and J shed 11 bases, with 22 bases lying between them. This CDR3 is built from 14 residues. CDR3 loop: CASFRWGFGQKLFF. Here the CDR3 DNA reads TGTGCCAGTTTCCGGTGGGGTTTTGGACAGAAACTGTTTTTT.

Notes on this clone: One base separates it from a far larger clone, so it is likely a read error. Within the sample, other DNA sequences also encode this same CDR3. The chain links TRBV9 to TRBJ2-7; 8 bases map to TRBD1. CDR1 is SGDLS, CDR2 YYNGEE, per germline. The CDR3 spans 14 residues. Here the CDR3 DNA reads TGTGCCAGCAGCCCCCGGACAGGGAATTACGAGCAATACTTC. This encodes CASSPRTGNYEQYF.

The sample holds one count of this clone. This CDR3 is CASSSLTSGSTDTQYF. DNA for the CDR3: TGTGCCAGCAGCTCTTTGACTAGCGGGAGTACAGATACGCAGTATTTT. The chain carries TRBV11-2 and TRBJ2-3; TRBD2 matches at 12 bases. V lost 4 bases, J lost 3 bases, and 5 bases stayed unmatched. Germline loops: CDR1 SGHAT, CDR2 FQNNGV. This CDR3 region has 16 residues.

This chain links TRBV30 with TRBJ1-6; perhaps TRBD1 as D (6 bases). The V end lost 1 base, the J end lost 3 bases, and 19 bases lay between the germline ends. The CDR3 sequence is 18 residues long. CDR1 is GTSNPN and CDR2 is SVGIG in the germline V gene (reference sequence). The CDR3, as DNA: TGTGCCTGGAGTGGGGGATATGGACAGCCACTCTATAATTCACCCCTCCACTTT. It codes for CAWSGGYGQPLYNSPLHF.

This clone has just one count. The CDR3, as DNA: TGTGCCAGCAGCTTCCGGGGTAGCACAGATACGCAGTATTTT. Translating gives CASSFRGSTDTQYF. V gene TRBV5-4 combines with J gene TRBJ2-3; possible D gene TRBD2, 5 bases. Germline V CDR1 and CDR2: SGHNT, YYREEE (reference sequence). This CDR3 is built from 14 residues. The V and J ends lost 2 bases and 0 bases respectively, with 7 bases between them.

The CDR3 protein is CASSHYGTDQNTEAFF. The CDR3 bases are TGCGCCAGCAGCCATTATGGGACAGATCAGAACACTGAAGCTTTCTTT. The V and J genes are TRBV4-3 and TRBJ1-1; the match to TRBD1 covers 7 bases. This CDR3 region has 16 residues. Looked up from germline, CDR1 is LGHNA and CDR2 is YSLEER. V lost 3 bases and J lost 1; bases outside the gene matches: 8.

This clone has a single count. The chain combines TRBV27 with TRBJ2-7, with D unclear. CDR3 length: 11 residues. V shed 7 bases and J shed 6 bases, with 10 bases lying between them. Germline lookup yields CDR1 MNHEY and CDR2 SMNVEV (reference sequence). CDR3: CASNYVPEQYF. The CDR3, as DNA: TGTGCCAGCAACTATGTCCCCGAGCAGTACTTC.

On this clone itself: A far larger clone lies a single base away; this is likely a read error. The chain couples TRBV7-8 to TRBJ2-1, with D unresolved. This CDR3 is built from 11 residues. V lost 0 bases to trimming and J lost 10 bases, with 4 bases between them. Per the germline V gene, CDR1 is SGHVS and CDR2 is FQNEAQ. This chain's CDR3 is CASSLAGEQFF. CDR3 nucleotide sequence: TGTGCCAGCAGCTTAGCGGGGGAGCAGTTCTTC. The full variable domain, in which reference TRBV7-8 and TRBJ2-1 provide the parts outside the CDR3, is GAGVSQSPRYKVAKRGQDVALRCDPISGHVSLFWYQQALGQGPEFLTYFQNEAQLDKSGLPSDRFFAERPEGSVSTLKIQRTQQEDSAVYLCASSLAGEQFFGPGTRLTVL.

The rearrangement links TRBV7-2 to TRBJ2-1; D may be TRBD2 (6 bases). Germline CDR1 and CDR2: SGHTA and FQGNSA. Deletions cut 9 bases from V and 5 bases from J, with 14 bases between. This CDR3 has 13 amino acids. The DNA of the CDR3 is TGTGCCAGTGACCCGGGACTGGACAATGAGCAGTTCTTC. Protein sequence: CASDPGLDNEQFF.

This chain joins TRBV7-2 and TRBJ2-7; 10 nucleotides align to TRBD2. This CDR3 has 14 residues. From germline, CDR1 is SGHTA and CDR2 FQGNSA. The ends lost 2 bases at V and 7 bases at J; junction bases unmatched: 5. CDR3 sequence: CASSLLAGVGEQYF. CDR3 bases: TGTGCCAGCAGCTTACTAGCGGGAGTGGGTGAGCAGTACTTC.

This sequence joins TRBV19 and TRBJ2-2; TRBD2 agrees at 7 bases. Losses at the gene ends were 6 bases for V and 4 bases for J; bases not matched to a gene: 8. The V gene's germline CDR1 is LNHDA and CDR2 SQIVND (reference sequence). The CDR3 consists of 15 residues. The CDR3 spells CASRVRGGFTGELFF. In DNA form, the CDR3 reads TGTGCCAGTAGGGTCCGCGGGGGTTTCACCGGGGAGCTGTTTTTT.

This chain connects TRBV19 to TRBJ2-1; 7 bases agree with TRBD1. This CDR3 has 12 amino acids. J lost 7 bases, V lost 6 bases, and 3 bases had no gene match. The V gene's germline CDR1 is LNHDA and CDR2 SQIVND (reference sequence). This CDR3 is CASRTGENEQFF. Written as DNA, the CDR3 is TGTGCCAGTAGAACAGGGGAGAATGAGCAGTTCTTC.

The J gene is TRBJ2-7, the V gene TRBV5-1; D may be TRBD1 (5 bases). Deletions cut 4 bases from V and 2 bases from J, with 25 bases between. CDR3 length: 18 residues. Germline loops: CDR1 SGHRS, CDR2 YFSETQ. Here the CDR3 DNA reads TGCGCCAGCAGCCAACAGCCCTCAAGGGGCAGGAGAACCTACGAGCAGTACTTC. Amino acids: CASSQQPSRGRRTYEQYF.

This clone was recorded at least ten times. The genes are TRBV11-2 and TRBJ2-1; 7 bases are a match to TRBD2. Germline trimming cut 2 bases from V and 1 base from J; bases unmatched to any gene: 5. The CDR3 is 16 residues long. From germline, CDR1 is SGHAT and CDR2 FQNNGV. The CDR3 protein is CASSLRGDRSYNEQFF. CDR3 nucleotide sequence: TGTGCCAGCAGCTTACGGGGGGATAGGTCCTACAATGAGCAGTTCTTC.

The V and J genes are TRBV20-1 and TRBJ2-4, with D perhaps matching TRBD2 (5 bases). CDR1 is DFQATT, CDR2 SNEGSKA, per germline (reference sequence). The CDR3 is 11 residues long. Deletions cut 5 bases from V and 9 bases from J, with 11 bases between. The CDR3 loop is CSARAAGIQYF. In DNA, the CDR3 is TGCAGTGCTCGTGCCGCGGGCATTCAGTACTTC.

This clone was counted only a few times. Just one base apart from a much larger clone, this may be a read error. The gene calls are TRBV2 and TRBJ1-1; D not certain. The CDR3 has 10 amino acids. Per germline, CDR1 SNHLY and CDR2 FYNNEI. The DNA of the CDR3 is TGTGTCAGCAGTGAAGTCGAATCTTTCTTT. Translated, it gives CVSSEVESFF.

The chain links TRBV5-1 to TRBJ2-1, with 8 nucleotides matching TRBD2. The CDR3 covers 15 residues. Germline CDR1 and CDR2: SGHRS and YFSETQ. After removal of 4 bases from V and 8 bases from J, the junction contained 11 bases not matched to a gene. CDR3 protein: CASSPTERERDEQFF. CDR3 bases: TGCGCCAGCAGCCCAACAGAGCGGGAGAGGGATGAGCAGTTCTTC.

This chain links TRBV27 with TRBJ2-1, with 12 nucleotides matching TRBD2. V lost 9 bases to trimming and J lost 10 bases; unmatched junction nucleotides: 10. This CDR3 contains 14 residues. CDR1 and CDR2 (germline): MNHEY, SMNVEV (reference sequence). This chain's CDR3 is CASLPSGRVREQFF. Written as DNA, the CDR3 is TGTGCCAGTTTACCTAGCGGGAGGGTGCGAGAGCAGTTCTTC.

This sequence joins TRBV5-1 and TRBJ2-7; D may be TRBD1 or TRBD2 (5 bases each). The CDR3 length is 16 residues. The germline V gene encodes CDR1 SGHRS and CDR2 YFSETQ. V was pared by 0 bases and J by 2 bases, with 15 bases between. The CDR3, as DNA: TGCGCCAGCAGCTTGGATCGCCCCGGGGCCGCCTACGAGCAGTACTTC. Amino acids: CASSLDRPGAAYEQYF.